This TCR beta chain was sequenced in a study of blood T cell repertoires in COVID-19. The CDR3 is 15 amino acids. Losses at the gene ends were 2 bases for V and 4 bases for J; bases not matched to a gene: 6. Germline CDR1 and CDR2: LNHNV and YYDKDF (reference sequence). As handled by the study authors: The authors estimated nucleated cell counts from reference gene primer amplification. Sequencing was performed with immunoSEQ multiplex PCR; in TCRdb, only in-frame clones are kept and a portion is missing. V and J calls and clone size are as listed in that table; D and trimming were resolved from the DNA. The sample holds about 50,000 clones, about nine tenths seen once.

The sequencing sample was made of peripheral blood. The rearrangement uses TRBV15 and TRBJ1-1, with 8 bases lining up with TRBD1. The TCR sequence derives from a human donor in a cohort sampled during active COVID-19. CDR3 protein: CATSRPTGGVTEAFF. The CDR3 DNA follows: TGTGCCACCAGCAGACCTACAGGGGGAGTCACTGAAGCTTTCTTT.